The 20 T cell receptor beta chains below come from one sample, sequenced in a study of T cell repertoires in cytomegalovirus infection. TCRdb passed the reads through MiXCR, listing each CDR3 protein once. The sample consists of 450,000 to 600,000 distinct CDR3 sequences, about 11% of them appearing once. Sequencing used PBMCs. Source of these receptors: a human donor in good health (CMV status not recorded). Some clones in this sample may be carry-over from other donors' samples.

The J gene is TRBJ2-1, the V gene TRBV5-5, with TRBD2 identical over 8 bases. CDR3 length: 14 residues. Germline lookup yields CDR1 SGHKS and CDR2 YYEKEE (reference sequence). With 0 bases clipped from V and 7 bases from J, the junction kept 3 bases outside the gene matches. In DNA, the CDR3 is TGTGCCAGCAGCTTGGGAGCGGGAGATAATGAGCAGTTCTTC. Residues: CASSLGAGDNEQFF.

This clonotype was counted ten times or more. The chain joins TRBV2 to TRBJ2-5; D not certain. The germline V gene encodes CDR1 SNHLY and CDR2 FYNNEI. V was shortened by 7 bases and J by 3 bases, with 6 bases between the two germline ends. The CDR3 is made up of 11 amino acids. For the CDR3, the DNA is TGTGCCAGCAAGAAAGAAGAGACCCAGTACTTC. Translation: CASKKEETQYF.

This clonotype came up many times. The chain uses TRBV7-6 and TRBJ1-3; D remains unclear. Germline-derived CDR1 and CDR2 are SGHVS and FNYEAQ. The CDR3 sequence is 11 residues long. The CDR3: CSAVSGNTIYF. The CDR3 region has the DNA TGTTCAGCCGTCTCTGGAAACACCATATATTTT.

This clonotype was counted at least ten times. The V and J genes are TRBV20-1 and TRBJ1-6, with unresolved D. Germline lookup yields CDR1 DFQATT and CDR2 SNEGSKA (reference sequence). V lost 0 bases to trimming and J lost 0 bases, with 12 bases between them. This CDR3 region has 17 residues. The CDR3 region has the DNA TGCAGTGCTAGAGATAACAGTGCGAGCTCCTATAATTCACCCCTCCACTTT. Its translation: CSARDNSASSYNSPLHF.

This clonotype was counted many times. The rearrangement uses TRBV29-1 and TRBJ1-2, with D possibly matching TRBD1 (6 bases). Germline V lookup: CDR1 SQVTM, CDR2 ANQGSEA. The ends were cut back, 2 bases at V and 1 base at J, with 8 bases in the middle. The CDR3 is 13 amino acids. The CDR3 DNA is TGCAGCGTTGAAAGGGGGATTAACTATGGCTACACCTTC. Residues: CSVERGINYGYTF.

This clonotype occurred many times. The chain links TRBV14 to TRBJ2-7; either TRBD1 or TRBD2 may supply D (5 bases each). Germline values: CDR1 SGHDN, CDR2 FVKESK. The CDR3 is 15 amino acids. V was shortened by 1 base and J by 5 bases, with 15 bases between the two germline ends. As DNA, the CDR3 is TGTGCCAGCAGCCAAGCTTTACTACGGGGCAACGAGCAGTACTTC. This encodes CASSQALLRGNEQYF.

This clonotype was counted ten times or more. This chain uses TRBV10-2 with TRBJ2-7, with 11 bases matching TRBD1. Germline-derived CDR1 and CDR2 are WSHSY and SAAADI. The V gene end was trimmed by 3 bases and the J gene end by 3 bases; junction bases not matched to a gene: 1. This CDR3 has 14 amino acids. The CDR3 DNA reads TGCGCCAGCAGTGAAGGGACAGGGGGCTACGAGCAGTACTTC. As protein: CASSEGTGGYEQYF.

There are many counts of this clonotype. This chain joins TRBV7-6 and TRBJ2-7; D is unclear. The CDR3 totals 10 residues. Germline loops: CDR1 SGHVS, CDR2 FNYEAQ. V dropped 5 bases and J dropped 4 bases, with 3 bases sitting between them. The DNA for the CDR3 is TGTGCCAGCAGCAAATACGAGCAGTACTTC. Translation gives CASSKYEQYF.

This clonotype was counted at least ten times. The chain combines TRBV7-2 with TRBJ2-3; 7 bases agree with TRBD2. J lost 8 bases, V lost 8 bases, and 13 bases had no gene match. This CDR3 has 14 amino acids. Germline-derived CDR1 and CDR2 are SGHTA and FQGNSA. CDR3 sequence reads: CASAGLVSQITQYF. The CDR3 DNA is TGTGCCAGCGCAGGACTAGTCTCACAGATTACGCAGTATTTT.

This clonotype has only a few counts. The chain couples TRBV29-1 to TRBJ2-5; D could derive from TRBD1 or TRBD2 (5 bases each). The CDR3 runs to 12 residues. CDR1 and CDR2 (germline): SQVTM, ANQGSEA. V was shortened by 7 bases and J by 5 bases, with 14 bases between the two germline ends. The CDR3 region is CSGWDQRETQYF. CDR3 DNA: TGCAGCGGGTGGGACCAGCGGGAGACCCAGTACTTC.

The sample holds many counts of this clonotype. V is TRBV6-5 and J is TRBJ2-7, with 8 bases lining up with TRBD2. The germline gives CDR1 MNHEY, CDR2 SVGAGI. This CDR3 comprises 12 residues. V shed 0 bases, J shed 12 bases, and the junction held 4 bases outside the gene matches. The chain's CDR3 is CASSYSGGGRYF. CDR3 DNA sequence: TGTGCCAGCAGTTACTCGGGCGGGGGGAGGTACTTC.

This clonotype came up many times. The genes are TRBV10-3 and TRBJ2-5; no reliable D call. CDR1 ENHRY and CDR2 SYGVKD come from the germline V gene. This CDR3 is 12 amino acids long. Trimming shortened V by 8 bases and J by 2 bases, and 9 bases separated the two germline ends. In DNA form, the CDR3 reads TGTGCCATCGGCGTCAGGCAAGAGACCCAGTACTTC. It translates to CAIGVRQETQYF.

This clonotype has ten or more counts. A far more abundant clone sits one base away, making this likely a read error. J is TRBJ2-5 and V is TRBV2; no firm D call. V dropped 6 bases and J dropped 1 base, with 3 bases sitting between them. Germline V lookup: CDR1 SNHLY, CDR2 FYNNEI. This CDR3 region has 11 residues. The CDR3 DNA reads as TGTGCCAGCAGATTCCAAGAGACCCAGTACTTC. Translating it yields CASRFQETQYF.

The sample holds a few counts of this clonotype. The chain links TRBV9 to TRBJ2-1; TRBD2 aligns across 11 bases. The germline V gene has CDR1 SGDLS and CDR2 YYNGEE. The CDR3 is 15 amino acids. Losses at the gene ends were 6 bases for V and 5 bases for J; bases not matched to a gene: 7. Written as DNA, the CDR3 is TGTGCCAGCAACGAACTAGCGGGGGACAACAATGAGCAGTTCTTC. Translation: CASNELAGDNNEQFF.

This chain links TRBV3-1 with TRBJ2-7; D might be TRBD1 (6 bases). Looked up from germline, CDR1 is LGHDT and CDR2 is YNNKEL (reference sequence). The ends were cut back, 1 base at V and 7 bases at J, with 23 bases in the middle. The CDR3 loop spans 17 amino acids. DNA of the CDR3: TGTGCCAGCAGCCAAGGGGCTCCAGGGGCCGGGGATGGGGAGCAGTACTTC. Translation: CASSQGAPGAGDGEQYF.

This clonotype was counted ten times or more. The rearrangement links TRBV20-1 to TRBJ1-5, with D unresolved. This CDR3 region has 14 residues. Germline V gene sequence: CDR1 DFQATT, CDR2 SNEGSKA (reference sequence). V lost 3 bases and J lost 4, with 13 bases in between. The CDR3 here is CSARPRAPNQPQHF. CDR3 DNA: TGCAGTGCTAGGCCCCGGGCTCCAAATCAGCCCCAGCATTTT.

This clonotype occurred many times. J is TRBJ1-5 and V is TRBV7-2; 8 bases map to TRBD1. V lost 5 bases, J lost 9 bases, and 9 bases stayed unmatched. Germline CDR1 reads SGHTA; CDR2 reads FQGNSA. The CDR3 spans 14 residues. CDR3 amino acids: CASSRDRFLGPQHF. The DNA of the CDR3 is TGTGCCAGCAGCCGGGACAGGTTCCTCGGGCCCCAGCATTTT.

The chain joins TRBV7-9 to TRBJ2-1, with 15 bases lining up with TRBD2. V was clipped by 4 bases and J by 12 bases; unmatched bases: 7. Germline V gene data show CDR1 as SEHNR and CDR2 as FQNEAQ (reference sequence). This CDR3 is 15 amino acids long. The CDR3 reads CASSSRTSGREVQFF. DNA for the CDR3: TGTGCCAGCAGCTCGCGGACTAGCGGGAGGGAGGTGCAGTTCTTC.

This clonotype was seen repeatedly, ten times or more. The V and J genes are TRBV12-5 and TRBJ2-1; 10 bases line up with TRBD2. This CDR3 spans 15 amino acids. Germline trimming cut 6 bases from V and 4 bases from J; bases unmatched to any gene: 6. Germline-derived CDR1 and CDR2 are LGHNT and FRNRAP. Written as DNA, the CDR3 is TGTGCTAGTGGCAATAGCGGGGGGCTATACAATGAGCAGTTCTTC. It translates to CASGNSGGLYNEQFF.

In its sample, this clonotype was seen many times. The rearrangement links TRBV28 to TRBJ1-5; 7 bases map to TRBD1. Trimming at V came to 5 bases and at J to 4 bases, leaving 14 bases not matched to a gene. CDR1 MDHEN and CDR2 SYDVKM come from the germline V gene. The CDR3 loop spans 17 amino acids. CDR3: CASSLRTGMRANQPQHF. CDR3 nucleotide sequence: TGTGCCAGCAGTCTCCGGACAGGAATGAGGGCTAATCAGCCCCAGCATTTT. Based on the CDR3 plus reference TRBV28 and TRBJ1-5, the full variable domain is DVKVTQSSRYLVKRTGEKVFLECVQDMDHENMFWYRQDPGLGLRLIYFSYDVKMKEKGDIPEGYSVSREKKERFSLILESASTNQTSMYLCASSLRTGMRANQPQHFGDGTRLSIL.